This T cell receptor beta chain comes out of a study of tumor and adjacent non-tumor tissue in lung cancer. TCRbeta libraries were built with three rounds of nested PCR, modified from ARM-PCR. From the multiplex PCR reads, TCRdb called clonotypes with MiXCR, one entry per CDR3 protein. The sample has some 90,000 distinct CDR3 sequences, around 57% seen once. This sample's RNA came from whole unsorted tissue. Chemotherapy-naive patients with new lung cancer underwent thoracic surgery in China, August–November 2014. Germline CDR1 reads LNHDA; CDR2 reads SQIVND (reference sequence). V shed 6 bases and J shed 2 bases, with 7 bases lying between them. This CDR3 has 13 amino acids.

This chain links TRBV19 with TRBJ2-2, with D possibly being TRBD1 (6 bases). The sample taken for sequencing was lung tumor tissue. The sequence derives from a man in his sixties or seventies with non-small cell lung cancer. The CDR3 DNA follows: TGTGCCAGTAGGGACAGAAACACCGGGGAGCTGTTTTTT. It codes for CASRDRNTGELFF.